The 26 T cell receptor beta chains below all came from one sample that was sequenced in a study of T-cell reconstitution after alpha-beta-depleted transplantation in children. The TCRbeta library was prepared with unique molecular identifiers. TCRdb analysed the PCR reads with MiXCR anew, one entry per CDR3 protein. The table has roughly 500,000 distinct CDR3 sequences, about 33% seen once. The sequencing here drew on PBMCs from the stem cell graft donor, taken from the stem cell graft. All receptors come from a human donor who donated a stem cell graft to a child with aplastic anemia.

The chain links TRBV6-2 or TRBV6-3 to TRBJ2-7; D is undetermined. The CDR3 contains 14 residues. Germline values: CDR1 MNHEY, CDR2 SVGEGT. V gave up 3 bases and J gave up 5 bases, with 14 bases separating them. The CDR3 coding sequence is TGTGCCAGCAGTTATTGGTCTGGGCAAGACGAGCAGTACTTC. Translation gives CASSYWSGQDEQYF.

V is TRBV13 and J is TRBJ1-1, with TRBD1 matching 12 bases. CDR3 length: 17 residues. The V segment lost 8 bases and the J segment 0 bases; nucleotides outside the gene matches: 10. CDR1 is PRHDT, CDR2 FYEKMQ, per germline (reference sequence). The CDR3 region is CASAIGTGGVMNTEAFF. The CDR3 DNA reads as TGTGCCAGCGCCATCGGGACAGGGGGCGTCATGAACACTGAAGCTTTCTTT.

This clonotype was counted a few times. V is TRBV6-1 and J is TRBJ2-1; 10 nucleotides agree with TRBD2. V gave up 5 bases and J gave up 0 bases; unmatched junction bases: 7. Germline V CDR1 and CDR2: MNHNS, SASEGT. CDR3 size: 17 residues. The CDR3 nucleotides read TGTGCCAGCAGTCTTATAGCGGGAGGTAGCTCCTACAATGAGCAGTTCTTC. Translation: CASSLIAGGSSYNEQFF.

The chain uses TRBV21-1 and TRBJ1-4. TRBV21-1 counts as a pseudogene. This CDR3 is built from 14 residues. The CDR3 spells CASSKIPSDEKLFF. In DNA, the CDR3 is TGTGCCAGCAGCAAAATCCCTAGCGATGAAAAGCTGTTTTTT.

CDR3 residues: CASSSFGTGKETQYF. The CDR3 nucleotides are TGTGCCAGCAGTTCCTTTGGGACGGGAAAAGAGACCCAGTACTTC. This chain joins TRBV6-5 and TRBJ2-5, with D perhaps TRBD1 or TRBD2 (5 bases each). CDR1 is MNHEY, CDR2 SVGAGI, per germline. The CDR3 has 15 residues. V lost 4 bases and J 3 bases, leaving 15 bases between the germline ends.

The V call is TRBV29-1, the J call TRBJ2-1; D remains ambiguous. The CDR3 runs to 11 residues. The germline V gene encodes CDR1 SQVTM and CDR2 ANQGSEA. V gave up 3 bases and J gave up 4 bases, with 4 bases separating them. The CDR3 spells CSVEGYNEQFF. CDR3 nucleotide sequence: TGCAGCGTTGAGGGATACAATGAGCAGTTCTTC.

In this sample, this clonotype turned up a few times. CDR3 DNA sequence: TGTGCCAGCAGCCAAGATGGAACTAGCGGGAGGGCCCTCAATGAGCAGTTCTTC. It codes for CASSQDGTSGRALNEQFF. The V gene is TRBV14, the J gene TRBJ2-1; TRBD2 agrees at 13 bases. The CDR3 contains 18 residues. V gave up 0 bases and J gave up 6 bases; unmatched junction bases: 8. Germline V gene lookup returns CDR1 SGHDN and CDR2 FVKESK.

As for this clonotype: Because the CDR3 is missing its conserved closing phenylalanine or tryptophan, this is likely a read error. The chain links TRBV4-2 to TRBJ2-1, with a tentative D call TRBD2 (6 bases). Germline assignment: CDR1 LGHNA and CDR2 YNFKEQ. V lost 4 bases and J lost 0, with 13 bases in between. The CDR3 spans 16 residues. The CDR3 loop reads CASSPRAGASYNEQFL. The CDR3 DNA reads TGTGCCAGCAGCCCCAGAGCGGGTGCCTCCTACAATGAGCAGTTCTTG.

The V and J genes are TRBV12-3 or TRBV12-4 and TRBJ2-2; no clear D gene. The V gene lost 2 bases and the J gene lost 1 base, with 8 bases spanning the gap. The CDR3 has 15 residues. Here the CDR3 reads CASSLILGNTGELFF. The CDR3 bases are TGTGCCAGCAGTTTAATCCTGGGGAACACCGGGGAGCTGTTTTTT.

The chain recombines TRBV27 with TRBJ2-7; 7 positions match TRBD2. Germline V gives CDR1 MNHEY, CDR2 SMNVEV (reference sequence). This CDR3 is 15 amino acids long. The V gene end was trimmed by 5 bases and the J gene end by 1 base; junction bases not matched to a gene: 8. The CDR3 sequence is CASSPGSSGSYEQYF. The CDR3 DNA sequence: TGTGCCAGCAGTCCCGGGTCTAGCGGTTCCTACGAGCAGTACTTC.

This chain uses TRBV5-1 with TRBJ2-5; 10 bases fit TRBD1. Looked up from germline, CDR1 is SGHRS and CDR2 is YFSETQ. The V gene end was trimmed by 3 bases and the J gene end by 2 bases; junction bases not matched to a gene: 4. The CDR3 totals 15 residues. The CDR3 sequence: CASSSRDRGQETQYF. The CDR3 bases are TGCGCCAGCAGCTCCCGGGACAGGGGTCAAGAGACCCAGTACTTC.

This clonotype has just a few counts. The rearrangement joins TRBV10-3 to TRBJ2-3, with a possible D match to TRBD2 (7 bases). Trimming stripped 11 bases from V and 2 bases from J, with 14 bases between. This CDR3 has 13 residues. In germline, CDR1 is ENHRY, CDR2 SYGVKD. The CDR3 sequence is CARGREITDTQYF. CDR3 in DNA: TGTGCCCGGGGGCGGGAGATCACAGATACGCAGTATTTT.

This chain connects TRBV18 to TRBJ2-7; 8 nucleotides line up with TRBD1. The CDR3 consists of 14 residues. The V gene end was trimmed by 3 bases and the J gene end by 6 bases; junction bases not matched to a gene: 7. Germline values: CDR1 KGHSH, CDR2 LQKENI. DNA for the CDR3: TGTGCCAGCTCACCTGGGACAGGCCCCCTCGAGCAGTACTTC. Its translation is CASSPGTGPLEQYF. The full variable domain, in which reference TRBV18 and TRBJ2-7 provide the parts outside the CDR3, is NAGVMQNPRHLVRRRGQEARLRCSPMKGHSHVYWYRQLPEEGLKFMVYLQKENIIDESGMPKERFSAEFPKEGPSILRIQQVVRGDSAAYFCASSPGTGPLEQYFGPGTRLTVT.

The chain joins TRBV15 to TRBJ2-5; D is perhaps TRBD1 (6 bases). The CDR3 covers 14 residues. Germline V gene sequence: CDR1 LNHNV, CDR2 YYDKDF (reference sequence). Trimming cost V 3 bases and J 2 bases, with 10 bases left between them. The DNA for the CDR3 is TGTGCCACCAGCAGGGACAGCTTACAAGAGACCCAGTACTTC. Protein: CATSRDSLQETQYF.

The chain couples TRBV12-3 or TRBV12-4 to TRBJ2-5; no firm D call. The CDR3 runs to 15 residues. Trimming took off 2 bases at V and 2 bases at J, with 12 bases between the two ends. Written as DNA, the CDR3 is TGTGCCAGCAGTTTATCCGCGGCCCCACAAGAGACCCAGTACTTC. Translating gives CASSLSAAPQETQYF.

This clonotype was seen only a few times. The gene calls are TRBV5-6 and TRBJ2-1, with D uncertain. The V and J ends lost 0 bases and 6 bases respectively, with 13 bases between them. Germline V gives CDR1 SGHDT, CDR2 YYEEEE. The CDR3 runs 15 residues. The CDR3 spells CASSLAGRPPNEQFF. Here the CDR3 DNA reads TGTGCCAGCAGCTTGGCAGGACGCCCACCCAATGAGCAGTTCTTC.

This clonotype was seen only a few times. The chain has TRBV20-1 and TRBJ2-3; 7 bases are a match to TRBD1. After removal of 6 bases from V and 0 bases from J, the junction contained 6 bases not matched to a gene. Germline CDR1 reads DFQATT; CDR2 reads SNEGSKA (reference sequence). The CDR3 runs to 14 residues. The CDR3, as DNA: TGCAGTGCAGTCGGGACAGATAGCACAGATACGCAGTATTTT. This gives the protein CSAVGTDSTDTQYF.

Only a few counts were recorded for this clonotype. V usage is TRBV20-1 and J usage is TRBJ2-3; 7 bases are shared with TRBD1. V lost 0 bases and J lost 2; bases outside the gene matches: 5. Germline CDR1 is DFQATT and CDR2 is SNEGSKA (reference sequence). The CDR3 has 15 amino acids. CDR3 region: CSARDPTGATDTQYF. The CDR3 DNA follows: TGCAGTGCTAGAGATCCTACAGGGGCCACAGATACGCAGTATTTT.

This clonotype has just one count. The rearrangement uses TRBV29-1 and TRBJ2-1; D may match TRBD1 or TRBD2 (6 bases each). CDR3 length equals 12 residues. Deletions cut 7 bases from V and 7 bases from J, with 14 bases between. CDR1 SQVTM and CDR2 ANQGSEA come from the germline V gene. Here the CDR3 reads CSAGAGVNEQFF. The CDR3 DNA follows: TGCAGCGCGGGGGCAGGAGTAAATGAGCAGTTCTTC.

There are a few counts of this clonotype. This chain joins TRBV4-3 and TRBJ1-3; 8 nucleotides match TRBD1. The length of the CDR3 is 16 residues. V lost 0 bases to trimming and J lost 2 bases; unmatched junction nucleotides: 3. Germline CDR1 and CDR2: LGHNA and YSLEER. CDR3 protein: CASSQDRGQAGNTIYF. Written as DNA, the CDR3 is TGCGCCAGCAGCCAAGATCGGGGACAGGCTGGAAACACCATATATTTT.

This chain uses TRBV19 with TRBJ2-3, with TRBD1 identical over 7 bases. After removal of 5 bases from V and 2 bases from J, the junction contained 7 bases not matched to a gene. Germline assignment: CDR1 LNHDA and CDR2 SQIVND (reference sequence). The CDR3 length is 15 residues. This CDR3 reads CASSPRQGDTDTQYF. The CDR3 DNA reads TGTGCCAGTAGTCCCCGGCAGGGGGACACAGATACGCAGTATTTT.

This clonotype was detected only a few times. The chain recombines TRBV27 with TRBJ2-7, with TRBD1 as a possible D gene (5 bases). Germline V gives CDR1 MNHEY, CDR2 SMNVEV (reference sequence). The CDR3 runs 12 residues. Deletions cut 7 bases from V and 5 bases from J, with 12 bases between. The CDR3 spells CASTKGVHEQYV. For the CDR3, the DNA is TGTGCCAGCACCAAAGGGGTGCACGAGCAGTACGTC.

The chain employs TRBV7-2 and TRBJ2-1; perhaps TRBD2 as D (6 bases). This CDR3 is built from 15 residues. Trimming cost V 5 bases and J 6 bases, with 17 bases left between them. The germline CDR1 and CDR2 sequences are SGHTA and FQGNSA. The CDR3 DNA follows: TGTGCCAGCAGCAGACCGGGACTTAGGATCAATGAGCAGTTCTTC. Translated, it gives CASSRPGLRINEQFF.

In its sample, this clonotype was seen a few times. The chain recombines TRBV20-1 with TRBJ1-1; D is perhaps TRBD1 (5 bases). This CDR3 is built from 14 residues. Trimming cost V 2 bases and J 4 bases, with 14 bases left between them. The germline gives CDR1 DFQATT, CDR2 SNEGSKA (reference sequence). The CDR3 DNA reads TGCAGTGCTAGATCCGGCAACGGGGGCACTGAAGCTTTCTTT. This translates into CSARSGNGGTEAFF.

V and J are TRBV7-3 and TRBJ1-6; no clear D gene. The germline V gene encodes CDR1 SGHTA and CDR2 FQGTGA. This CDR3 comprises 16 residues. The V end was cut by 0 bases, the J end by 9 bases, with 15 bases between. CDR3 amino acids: CASSLTGARPGSPLHF. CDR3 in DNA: TGTGCCAGCAGCTTAACCGGAGCGAGACCAGGTTCACCCCTCCACTTT.

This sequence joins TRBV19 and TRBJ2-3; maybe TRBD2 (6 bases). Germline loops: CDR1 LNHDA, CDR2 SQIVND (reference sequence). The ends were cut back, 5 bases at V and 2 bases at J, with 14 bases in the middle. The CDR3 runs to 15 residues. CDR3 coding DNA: TGTGCCAGTAGTTACCGGCGGGGATACACAGATACGCAGTATTTT. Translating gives CASSYRRGYTDTQYF.